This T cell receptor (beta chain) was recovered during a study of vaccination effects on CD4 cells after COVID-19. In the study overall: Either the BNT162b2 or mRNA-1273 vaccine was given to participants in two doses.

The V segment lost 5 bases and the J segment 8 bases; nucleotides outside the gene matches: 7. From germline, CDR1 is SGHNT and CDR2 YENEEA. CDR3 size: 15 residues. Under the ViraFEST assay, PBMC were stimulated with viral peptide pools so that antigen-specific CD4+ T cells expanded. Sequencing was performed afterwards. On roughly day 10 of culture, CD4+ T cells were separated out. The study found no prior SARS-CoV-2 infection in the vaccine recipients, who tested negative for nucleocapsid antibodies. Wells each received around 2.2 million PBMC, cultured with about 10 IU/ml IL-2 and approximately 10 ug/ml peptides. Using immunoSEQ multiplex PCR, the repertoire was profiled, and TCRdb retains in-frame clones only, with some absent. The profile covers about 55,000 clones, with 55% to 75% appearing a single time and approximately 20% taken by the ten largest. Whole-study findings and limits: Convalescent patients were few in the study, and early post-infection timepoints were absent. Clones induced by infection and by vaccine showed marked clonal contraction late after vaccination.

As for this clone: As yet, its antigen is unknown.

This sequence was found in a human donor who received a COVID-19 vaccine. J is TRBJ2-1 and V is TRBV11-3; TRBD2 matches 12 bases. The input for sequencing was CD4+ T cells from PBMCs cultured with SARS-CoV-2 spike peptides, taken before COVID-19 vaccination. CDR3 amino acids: CASSVTSGGNDEQFF. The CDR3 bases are TGTGCCAGCAGCGTCACTAGCGGGGGGAACGATGAGCAGTTCTTC.